This T cell receptor beta chain stems from a study of blood T cell repertoires in COVID-19. Across the study: Acute and convalescent COVID-19 specimens originated in the United States, Italy and Spain.

V dropped 5 bases and J dropped 2 bases, with 10 bases sitting between them. The germline CDR1 and CDR2 sequences are LNHDA and SQIVND (reference sequence). The CDR3 is 14 residues long. The method was immunoSEQ multiplex PCR; TCRdb's version includes in-frame clones alone and lacks a portion of them. The sample includes hundreds of thousands of clones, 85% to 90% of them seen just once. This chain uses TRBV19 with TRBJ1-5; D is possibly TRBD1 (6 bases). This TCR was recovered from a young woman who had recovered from COVID-19. Sequenced: PBMCs or T cells enriched from blood (not recorded which). The CDR3 nucleotides are TGTGCCAGTAGTTCACAGGGAGGCAATCAGCCCCAGCATTTT. Its translation: CASSSQGGNQPQHF.